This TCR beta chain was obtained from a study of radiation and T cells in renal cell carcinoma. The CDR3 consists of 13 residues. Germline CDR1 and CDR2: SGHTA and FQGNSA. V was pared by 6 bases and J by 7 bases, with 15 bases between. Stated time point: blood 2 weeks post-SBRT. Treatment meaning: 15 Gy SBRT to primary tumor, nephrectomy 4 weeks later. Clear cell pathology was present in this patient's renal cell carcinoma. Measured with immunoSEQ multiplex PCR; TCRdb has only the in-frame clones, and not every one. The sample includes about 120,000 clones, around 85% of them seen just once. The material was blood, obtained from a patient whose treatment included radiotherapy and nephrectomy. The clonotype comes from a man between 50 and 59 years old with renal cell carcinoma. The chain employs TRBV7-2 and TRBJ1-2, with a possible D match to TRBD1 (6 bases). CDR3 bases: TGTGCCAGCAGTTTATACAGGGAGGGTGGCTACACCTTC. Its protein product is CASSLYREGGYTF.